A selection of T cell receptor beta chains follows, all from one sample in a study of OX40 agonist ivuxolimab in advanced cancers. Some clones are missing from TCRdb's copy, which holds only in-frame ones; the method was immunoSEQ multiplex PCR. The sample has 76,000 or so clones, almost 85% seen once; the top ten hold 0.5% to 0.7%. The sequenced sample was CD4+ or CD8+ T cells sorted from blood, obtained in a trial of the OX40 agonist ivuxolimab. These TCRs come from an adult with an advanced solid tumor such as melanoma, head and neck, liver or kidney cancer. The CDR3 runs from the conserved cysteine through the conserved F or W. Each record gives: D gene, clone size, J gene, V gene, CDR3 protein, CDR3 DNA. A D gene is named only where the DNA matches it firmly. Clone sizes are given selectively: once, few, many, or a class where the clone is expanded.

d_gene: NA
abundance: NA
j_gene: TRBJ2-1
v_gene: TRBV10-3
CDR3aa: CAIREGNSYNEQFF
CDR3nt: TGTGCCATCAGAGAAGGGAACTCCTACAATGAGCAGTTCTTC

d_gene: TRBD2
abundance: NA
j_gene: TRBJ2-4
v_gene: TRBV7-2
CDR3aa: CASSLGASGGLLAKNIQYF
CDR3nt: TGTGCCAGCAGCTTAGGGGCTAGCGGGGGACTCCTAGCCAAAAACATTCAGTACTTC

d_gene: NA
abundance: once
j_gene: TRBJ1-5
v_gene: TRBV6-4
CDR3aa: CASSPQTNQPQHF
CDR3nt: TGTGCCAGCAGTCCTCAGACCAATCAGCCCCAGCATTTT

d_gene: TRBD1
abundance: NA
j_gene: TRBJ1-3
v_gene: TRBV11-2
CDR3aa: CASSLGTGRNTIYF
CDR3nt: TGTGCCAGCAGCTTGGGGACAGGGAGGAACACCATATATTTT

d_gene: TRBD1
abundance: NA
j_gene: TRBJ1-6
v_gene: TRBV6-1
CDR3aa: CASSVGGTGQAWTPLHF
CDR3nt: TGTGCCAGCAGTGTCGGGGGTACGGGACAGGCCTGGACACCCCTCCACTTT

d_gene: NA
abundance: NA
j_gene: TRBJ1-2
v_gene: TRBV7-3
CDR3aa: CASSPNQRGNGYTF
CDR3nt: TGTGCCAGCAGCCCGAATCAGAGGGGGAATGGCTACACCTTC

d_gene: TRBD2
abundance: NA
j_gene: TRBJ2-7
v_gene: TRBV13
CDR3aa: CASSLGTSGYEQYF
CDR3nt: TGTGCCAGCAGCTTAGGGACTAGCGGTTACGAGCAGTACTTC

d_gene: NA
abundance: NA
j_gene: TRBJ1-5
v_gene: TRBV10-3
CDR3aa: CAISNSNQPQHF
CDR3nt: TGTGCCATCAGTAACAGCAATCAGCCCCAGCATTTT

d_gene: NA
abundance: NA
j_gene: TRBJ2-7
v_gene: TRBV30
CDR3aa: CAWSGQIYEQYF
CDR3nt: TGTGCCTGGAGTGGACAGATTTACGAGCAGTACTTC

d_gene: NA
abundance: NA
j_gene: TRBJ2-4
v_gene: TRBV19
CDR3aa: CASSTIERLQYF
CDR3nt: TGTGCCAGTAGTACGATTGAACGTCTTCAGTACTTC

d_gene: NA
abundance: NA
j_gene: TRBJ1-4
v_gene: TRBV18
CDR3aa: CASSPSGVEKLFF
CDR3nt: TGTGCCAGCTCACCCTCCGGGGTGGAAAAACTGTTTTTT

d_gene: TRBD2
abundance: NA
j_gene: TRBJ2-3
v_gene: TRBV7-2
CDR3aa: CASSPASGASTDTQYF
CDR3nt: TGTGCCAGCAGCCCCGCGAGCGGGGCGAGCACAGATACGCAGTATTTT

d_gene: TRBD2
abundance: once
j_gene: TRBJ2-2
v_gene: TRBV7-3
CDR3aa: CASSLSTSASGELFF
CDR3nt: TGTGCCAGCAGCTTAAGCACTAGCGCTTCCGGGGAGCTGTTTTTT

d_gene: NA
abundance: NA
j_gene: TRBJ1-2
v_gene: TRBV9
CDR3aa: CASSPMEGDGYTF
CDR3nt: TGTGCCAGCAGCCCCATGGAGGGGGATGGCTACACCTTC

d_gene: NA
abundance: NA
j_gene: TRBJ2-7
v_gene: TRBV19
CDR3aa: CASSDPGGDVEQYF
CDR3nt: TGTGCCAGTAGTGACCCGGGCGGAGATGTGGAGCAGTACTTC

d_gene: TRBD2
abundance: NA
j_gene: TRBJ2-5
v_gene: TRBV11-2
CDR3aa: CASSATSGGQGTQYF
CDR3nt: TGTGCCAGCAGCGCGACTAGCGGGGGGCAAGGGACCCAGTACTTC

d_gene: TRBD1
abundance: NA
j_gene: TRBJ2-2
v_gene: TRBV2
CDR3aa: CASSERTGGFETGELFF
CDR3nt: TGTGCCAGCAGTGAACGGACAGGGGGCTTTGAAACCGGGGAGCTGTTTTTT

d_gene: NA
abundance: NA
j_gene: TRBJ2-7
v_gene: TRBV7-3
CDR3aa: CASSLGDGSYEQYF
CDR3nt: TGTGCCAGCAGCTTAGGGGACGGCTCCTACGAGCAGTACTTC

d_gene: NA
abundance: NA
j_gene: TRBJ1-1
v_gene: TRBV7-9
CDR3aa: CASSRGRETEAFF
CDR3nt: TGTGCCAGCAGTCGGGGCCGGGAAACTGAAGCTTTCTTT

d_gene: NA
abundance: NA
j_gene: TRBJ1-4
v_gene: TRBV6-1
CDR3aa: CASSEAVKKLFF
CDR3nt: TGTGCCAGCAGTGAAGCTGTGAAAAAACTGTTTTTT

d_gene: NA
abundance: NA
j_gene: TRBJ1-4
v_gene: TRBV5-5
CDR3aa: CASSLYVMRGTNEKLFF
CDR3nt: TGTGCCAGCAGCTTGTATGTTATGAGGGGAACTAATGAAAAACTGTTTTTT

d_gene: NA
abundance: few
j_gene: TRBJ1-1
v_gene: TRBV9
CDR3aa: CASSKTGNTEAFF
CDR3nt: TGTGCCAGCAGCAAAACAGGGAACACTGAAGCTTTCTTT

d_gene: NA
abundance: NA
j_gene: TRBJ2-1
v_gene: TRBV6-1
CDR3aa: CASSEVWGVYNEQFF
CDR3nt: TGTGCCAGCAGTGAAGTTTGGGGGGTCTACAATGAGCAGTTCTTC

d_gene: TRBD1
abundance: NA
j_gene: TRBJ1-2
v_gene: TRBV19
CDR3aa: CASTGQGRGTYGYTF
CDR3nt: TGTGCCAGTACCGGACAGGGCCGGGGGACCTATGGCTACACCTTC

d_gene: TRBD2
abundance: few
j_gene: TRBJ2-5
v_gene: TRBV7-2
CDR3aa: CASRGLAEETQYF
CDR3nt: TGTGCCAGCAGGGGACTAGCGGAAGAGACCCAGTACTTC

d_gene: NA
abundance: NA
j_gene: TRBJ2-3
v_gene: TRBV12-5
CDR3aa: CASVTQGTFTDTQYF
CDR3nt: TGTGCTAGTGTTACCCAGGGAACCTTCACAGATACGCAGTATTTT

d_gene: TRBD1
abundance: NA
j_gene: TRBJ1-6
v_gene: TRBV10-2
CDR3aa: CASSEGGGQENSPLHF
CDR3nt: TGCGCCAGCAGTGAGGGAGGGGGACAGGAGAATTCACCCCTCCACTTT

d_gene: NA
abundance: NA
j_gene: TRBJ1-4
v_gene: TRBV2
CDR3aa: CASSLGGSREKLFF
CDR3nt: TGTGCCAGCAGTCTCGGGGGCTCTCGAGAAAAACTGTTTTTT

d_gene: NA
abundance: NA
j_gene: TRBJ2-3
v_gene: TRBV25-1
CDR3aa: CASRTVTDTQYF
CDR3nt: TGTGCCAGCAGGACGGTCACAGATACGCAGTATTTT

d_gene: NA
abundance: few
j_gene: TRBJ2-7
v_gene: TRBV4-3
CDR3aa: CASSQDRGAGEQYF
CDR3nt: TGCGCCAGCAGCCAAGATCGGGGGGCGGGGGAGCAGTACTTC

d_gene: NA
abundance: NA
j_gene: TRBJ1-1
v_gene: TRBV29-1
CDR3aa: CSVVGQTNTEAFF
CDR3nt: TGCAGCGTTGTTGGACAAACGAACACTGAAGCTTTCTTT

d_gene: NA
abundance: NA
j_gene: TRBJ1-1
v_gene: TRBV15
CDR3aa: CATSRGGTSNTEAFF
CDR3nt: TGTGCCACCAGCAGAGGGGGGACGTCGAACACTGAAGCTTTCTTT

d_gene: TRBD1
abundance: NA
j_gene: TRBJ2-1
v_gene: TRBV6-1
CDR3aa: CASRTGGSYNEQFF
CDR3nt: TGTGCCAGCAGGACAGGGGGCTCCTACAATGAGCAGTTCTTC

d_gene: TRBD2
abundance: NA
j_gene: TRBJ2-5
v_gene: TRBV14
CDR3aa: CASSQAGGETQYF
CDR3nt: TGTGCCAGCAGCCAAGCGGGGGGAGAGACCCAGTACTTC